Listed below are T cell receptor beta chains from one sample, sequenced in a study of a mutant IDH1 vaccine in newly diagnosed glioma. These receptors lack a known antigen. Some clones are missing from TCRdb's copy, which holds only in-frame ones; the method was immunoSEQ multiplex PCR. Of about 47,000 clones in the sample, approximately 90% were seen once. This specimen was PBMCs, taken from a glioma patient whose treatment included an IDH1 peptide vaccine. The receptors stem from a woman aged 40 to 49 with glioma. CDR3s include the opening cysteine and the closing phenylalanine or tryptophan. D genes are given only for firm matches. Clone size is shown for a subset of rows, as once, few, many or a class of expanded clone.

CDR3 DNA: TGCGCCAGCCGAAATGTGGGGGGGCTAACTGAAGCTTTCTTT
CDR3 protein: CASRNVGGLTEAFF
J gene: TRBJ1-1
D gene: NA
V gene: TRBV4-3
clone size: NA

CDR3 DNA: TGCAGTGCTACTACCGATACGCAGTATTTT
CDR3 protein: CSATTDTQYF
J gene: TRBJ2-3
D gene: NA
V gene: TRBV20-1
clone size: NA

CDR3 DNA: TGTGCCAGCTCACCTCGACTAGCGGACCAAGAGACCCAGTACTTC
CDR3 protein: CASSPRLADQETQYF
J gene: TRBJ2-5
D gene: TRBD2
V gene: TRBV18
clone size: NA

CDR3 DNA: TGTGCCTGGAGTGTGGGCGGAAGCTCTGGAAACACCATATATTTT
CDR3 protein: CAWSVGGSSGNTIYF
J gene: TRBJ1-3
D gene: NA
V gene: TRBV30
clone size: NA

CDR3 DNA: TGTGCCAGCAGTTTATCGGAGGCCACCACTGAAGCTTTCTTT
CDR3 protein: CASSLSEATTEAFF
J gene: TRBJ1-1
D gene: NA
V gene: TRBV27
clone size: NA

CDR3 DNA: TGTGCCATCAGTGGTAGGGAAGTGACGGCCTACGAGCAGTACTTC
CDR3 protein: CAISGREVTAYEQYF
J gene: TRBJ2-7
D gene: NA
V gene: TRBV10-3
clone size: NA

CDR3 DNA: TGCGCCAGCAGCCCGCCTAGCGGGAGGCAAGAGACCCAGTACTTC
CDR3 protein: CASSPPSGRQETQYF
J gene: TRBJ2-5
D gene: TRBD2
V gene: TRBV4-1
clone size: NA

CDR3 DNA: TGCGCCAGCAGCCACTACCAGGGAAACTCACCCGAAGCTTTCTTT
CDR3 protein: CASSHYQGNSPEAFF
J gene: TRBJ1-1
D gene: NA
V gene: TRBV4-1
clone size: NA

CDR3 DNA: TGCGCCAGCAGCTTGGCAGGGAAGGATCAGCCCCAGCATTTT
CDR3 protein: CASSLAGKDQPQHF
J gene: TRBJ1-5
D gene: NA
V gene: TRBV5-1
clone size: NA

CDR3 DNA: TGTGCCAGCAGCATACTTGACGGGGGTACCGGGGAGCTGTTTTTT
CDR3 protein: CASSILDGGTGELFF
J gene: TRBJ2-2
D gene: NA
V gene: TRBV7-9
clone size: once